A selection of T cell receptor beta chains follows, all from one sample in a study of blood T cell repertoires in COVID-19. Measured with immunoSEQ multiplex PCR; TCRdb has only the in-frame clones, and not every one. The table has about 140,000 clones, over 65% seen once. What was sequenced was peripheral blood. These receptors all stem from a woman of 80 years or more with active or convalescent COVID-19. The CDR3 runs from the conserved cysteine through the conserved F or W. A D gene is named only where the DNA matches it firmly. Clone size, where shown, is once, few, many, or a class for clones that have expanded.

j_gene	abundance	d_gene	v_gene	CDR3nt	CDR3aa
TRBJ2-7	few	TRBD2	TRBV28	TGTGCCAGCAGTCAGGAACGGGGGGATCACGAGCAGTACTTC	CASSQERGDHEQYF
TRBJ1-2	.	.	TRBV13	TGTGCCAGCAGCTTAGGGTTCGGGGATGGCTACACCTTC	CASSLGFGDGYTF
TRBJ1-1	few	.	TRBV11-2	TGTGCCAGCAGCTTTTCTAACACTGAAGCTTTCTTT	CASSFSNTEAFF
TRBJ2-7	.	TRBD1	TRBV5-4	TGTGCCAGCAGCGGGACAGGGGTCATCTACGAGCAGTACTTC	CASSGTGVIYEQYF
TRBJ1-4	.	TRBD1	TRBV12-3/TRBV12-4	TGTGCCAGCAGACAGGGGGCGATTGAAAAACTGTTTTTT	CASRQGAIEKLFF
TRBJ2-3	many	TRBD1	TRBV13	TGTGCCAGCAGCGGGCGGACAGGGGCCCTGGGGTGGCTTAGCACAGATACGCAGTATTTT	CASSGRTGALGWLSTDTQYF
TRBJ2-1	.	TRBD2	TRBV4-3	TGCGCCAGCAGCCCACAAGCGGGGGCCTTTGAGCAGTTCTTC	CASSPQAGAFEQFF
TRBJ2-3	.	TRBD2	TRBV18	TGTGCCAGCTCACCCCTTGGGGGGGACGCAGATACGCAGTATTTT	CASSPLGGDADTQYF
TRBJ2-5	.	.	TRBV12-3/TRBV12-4	TGTGCCAGCAGTAATAGTAGGACCCAGTACTTC	CASSNSRTQYF
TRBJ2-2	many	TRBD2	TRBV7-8	TGTGCCAGCAGCTTAGCGCCGGGAGGTAGCGGGGAGCTGTTTTTT	CASSLAPGGSGELFF
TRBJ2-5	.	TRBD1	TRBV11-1	TGTGCCAGCAGCCGGGACAGGGGTCAAGAGACCCAGTACTTC	CASSRDRGQETQYF
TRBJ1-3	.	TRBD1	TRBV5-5	TGTGCCAGCAGCTCCAGGGGGGTCTCTGGAAACACCATATATTTT	CASSSRGVSGNTIYF
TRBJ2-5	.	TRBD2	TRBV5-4	TGTGCCAGCAGCCCGAGGACTAGCGGGAAAGAGACCCAGTACTTC	CASSPRTSGKETQYF
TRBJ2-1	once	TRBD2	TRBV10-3	TGTGCCATCAGTGAGGGTTCAGCGGGGGGCAAAAATGAGCAGTTCTTC	CAISEGSAGGKNEQFF
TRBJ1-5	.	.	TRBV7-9	TGTGCCAGCAGCCCACAGGGAAGTGGCAATCAGCCCCAGCATTTT	CASSPQGSGNQPQHF
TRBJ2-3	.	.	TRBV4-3	TGCGCCAGCAGCCTGACCGGGACTCACCTGGTCCCAGATACGCAGTATTTT	CASSLTGTHLVPDTQYF
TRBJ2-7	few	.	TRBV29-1	TGCAGCGTTTTGAAGCTCCAGGGGAGAATTTACGAGCAGTACTTC	CSVLKLQGRIYEQYF
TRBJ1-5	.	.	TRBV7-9	TGTGCCAGCAGCTTAGGAGGGACTGAGGGGCAGCCCCAGCATTTT	CASSLGGTEGQPQHF
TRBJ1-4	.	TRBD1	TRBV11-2	TGTGCCAGCAGCTTAGAGGACAGGGTTGCAACTAATGAAAAACTGTTTTTT	CASSLEDRVATNEKLFF
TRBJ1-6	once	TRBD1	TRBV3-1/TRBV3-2	TGTGCCAGCAGCCACCTGGGACAGGGGGCATTCGGTAATTCACCCCTCCACTTT	CASSHLGQGAFGNSPLHF
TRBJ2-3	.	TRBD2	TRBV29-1	TGCAGCGTTGTAGAAGCGGGGGGCCGCACAGATACGCAGTATTTT	CSVVEAGGRTDTQYF
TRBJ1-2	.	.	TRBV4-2	TGTGCCAGCAGCCAGAATCCTCAGGGCTATGGCTACACCTTC	CASSQNPQGYGYTF
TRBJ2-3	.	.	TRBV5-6	TGTGCCAGCAGCCCAGATTCACAGGGACATACGCAGTATTTT	CASSPDSQGHTQYF
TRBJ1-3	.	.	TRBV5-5	TGTGCCAGCAGCTCCCATCTCAGGGACACCATATATTTT	CASSSHLRDTIYF
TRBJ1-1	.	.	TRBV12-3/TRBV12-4	TGTGCCAGCATTACCGGGGTGCGGGCTTTCTTT	CASITGVRAFF
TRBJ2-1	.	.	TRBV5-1	TGCGCCAGCAGCTTGGGTGTCGGGTCCGGGGTGTCCTACAATGAGCAGTTCTTC	CASSLGVGSGVSYNEQFF
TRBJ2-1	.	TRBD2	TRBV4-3	TGCGCCAGCAGCCAAGAGGGTAGCGGGGCGTACGGTGAGCAGTTCTTC	CASSQEGSGAYGEQFF
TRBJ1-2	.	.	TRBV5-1	TGCGCCAGCAGCGGCACCGGGACAAGCTATGGCTACACCTTC	CASSGTGTSYGYTF
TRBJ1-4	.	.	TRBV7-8	TGTGCCAGCAGCTTCGGAGGTGCTAATGAAAAACTGTTTTTT	CASSFGGANEKLFF
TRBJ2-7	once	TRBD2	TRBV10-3	TGTGCCATCAGCCCGGGTCGGGCTAGCGGGGGGCCTAACCCTTACGAGCAGTACTTC	CAISPGRASGGPNPYEQYF
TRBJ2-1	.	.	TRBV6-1	TGTGCCAGCAGTGACGGTTCTAGGTGGCAGGGAGGAGGATTGAATGAGCAGTTCTTC	CASSDGSRWQGGGLNEQFF
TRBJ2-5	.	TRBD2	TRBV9	TGTGCCAGCAGCATTGGACTAGCGGGGGGCCCGCAAGAGACCCAGTACTTC	CASSIGLAGGPQETQYF
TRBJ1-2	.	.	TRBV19	TGTGCCAGTTTACCATATCTCGGGCGTACGGAGGAAGACGGCTACACCTTC	CASLPYLGRTEEDGYTF
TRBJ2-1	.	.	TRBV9	TGTGCCAGCAGCGGCCCGGGGGGCGGGATTGAGCAGTTCTTC	CASSGPGGGIEQFF
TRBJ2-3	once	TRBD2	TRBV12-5	TGTGCTAGTGGTCCCACCACTCCCATAGCGGGGGAGGCTGTTACGCAGTATTTT	CASGPTTPIAGEAVTQYF
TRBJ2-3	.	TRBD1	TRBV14	TGTGCCAGCAGCCAAGAACAGGGGTTCACAGATACGCAGTATTTT	CASSQEQGFTDTQYF
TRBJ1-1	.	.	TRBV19	TGTGCCAGTAGTTTAACCAGGGCTGAAGCTTTCTTT	CASSLTRAEAFF
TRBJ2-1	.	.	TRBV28	TGTGCCAGCAGTCCCGGGGTGGTCAATGAGCAGTTCTTC	CASSPGVVNEQFF
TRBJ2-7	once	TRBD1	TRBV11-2	TGTGCCAGCAGCTTTGTCGGGACAGGGTACGAGCAGTACTTC	CASSFVGTGYEQYF
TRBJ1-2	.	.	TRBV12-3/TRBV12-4	TGTGCCAGCAGTTTAGTAGAAAACTATGGCTACACCTTC	CASSLVENYGYTF
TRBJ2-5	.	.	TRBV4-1	TGCGCCAGCAGCCAAGATTTGGACGGTGCGGGGTACTTC	CASSQDLDGAGYF
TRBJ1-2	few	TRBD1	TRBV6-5	TGTGCCAGCACCTCATCTGGGACAGGGGGAGGGTCCTACACCTTC	CASTSSGTGGGSYTF
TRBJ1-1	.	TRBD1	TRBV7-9	TGTGCCAGCAAGGACAGGGGGATCAGGGCTTTCTTT	CASKDRGIRAFF
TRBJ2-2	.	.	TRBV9	TGTGCCAGCAGCGTAGGAGGATTGAACACCGGGGAGCTGTTTTTT	CASSVGGLNTGELFF
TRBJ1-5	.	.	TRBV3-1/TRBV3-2	TGTGCCAGCAGCCAAGTGTGGGGAGGCAATCAGCCCCAGCATTTT	CASSQVWGGNQPQHF
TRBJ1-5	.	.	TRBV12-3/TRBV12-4	TGTGCCAGCAGCGGACAAGGGGGTCAGCCCCAGCATTTT	CASSGQGGQPQHF
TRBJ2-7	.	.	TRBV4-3	TGCGCCAGCAGCCAAAACTGGGGCCACGAGCAGTACTTC	CASSQNWGHEQYF
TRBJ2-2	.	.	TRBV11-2	TGTGCCAGCAGCTTCCCGACAGGGAACACCGGGGAGCTGTTTTTT	CASSFPTGNTGELFF
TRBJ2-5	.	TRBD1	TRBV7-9	TGTGCCAGCAGCGAGACAGGGGGCAGAGAGACCCAGTACTTC	CASSETGGRETQYF
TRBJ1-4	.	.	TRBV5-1	TGCGCCAGCAGCTTCGGATCAGGGATAGCAACTAATGAAAAACTGTTTTTT	CASSFGSGIATNEKLFF
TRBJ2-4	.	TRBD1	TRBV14	TGTGCCAGCAGCCAGACGTCCGGACAGGGTAGTGGGGTTCAGTACTTC	CASSQTSGQGSGVQYF
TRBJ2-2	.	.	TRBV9	TGTGCCAGCAGCGTAGGTAGAACGGGGTTTAACACCGGGGAGCTGTTTTTT	CASSVGRTGFNTGELFF
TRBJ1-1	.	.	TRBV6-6	TGTGCCAGCAGCTTAACAGCAGGGAACACTGAAGCTTTCTTT	CASSLTAGNTEAFF
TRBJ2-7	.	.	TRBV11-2	TGTGCCAGCAGCTTAGACAGGGCGGGAGAGCAGTACTTC	CASSLDRAGEQYF
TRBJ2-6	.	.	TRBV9	TGTGCCAGCAGCGTAGAAGTAGGACAAGGGGGCTCTGGGGCCAACGTCCTGACTTTC	CASSVEVGQGGSGANVLTF
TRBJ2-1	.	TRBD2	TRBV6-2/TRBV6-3	TGTGCCAGCAGTTACTCAGGGACTAGCGGGGAGAATGAGCAGTTCTTC	CASSYSGTSGENEQFF
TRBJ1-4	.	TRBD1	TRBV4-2	TGTGCCAGCAGCCAGCGGGACAGAGCGCCAACTAATGAAAAACTGTTTTTT	CASSQRDRAPTNEKLFF
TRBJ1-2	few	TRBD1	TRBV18	TGTGCCAGCTCACTGGGACAGGGCAACTATGGCTACACCTTC	CASSLGQGNYGYTF
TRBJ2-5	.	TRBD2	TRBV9	TGTGCCAGCAGCGTAGAAGCGGGGGGGATCCAAGAGACCCAGTACTTC	CASSVEAGGIQETQYF
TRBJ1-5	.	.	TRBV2	TGTGCCAGCAGGGACAGAGGGGTTAGCAATCAGCCCCAGCATTTT	CASRDRGVSNQPQHF